This T cell receptor (beta chain) was observed in a study of blood T cell repertoires in COVID-19. Study at large: From the United States, Italy and Spain came samples of acute and convalescent COVID-19.

Sequenced by immunoSEQ multiplex PCR; TCRdb stores in-frame clones only, minus some. Here the sample spans around 140,000 clones, 88% being singletons. CDR1 and CDR2 (germline): KGHSH, LQKENI. The CDR3 runs to 18 residues. Trimming shortened V by 0 bases and J by 6 bases, and 21 bases separated the two germline ends. The clonotype comes from a man aged 65 to 79 with acute or convalescent COVID-19. The chain combines TRBV18 with TRBJ2-1; weak D call: TRBD2 (6 bases). The sample taken for sequencing was peripheral blood. Here the CDR3 reads CASSPPYPGREIFNEQFF. The DNA for the CDR3 is TGTGCCAGCTCACCACCCTACCCCGGACGGGAGATTTTCAATGAGCAGTTCTTC.